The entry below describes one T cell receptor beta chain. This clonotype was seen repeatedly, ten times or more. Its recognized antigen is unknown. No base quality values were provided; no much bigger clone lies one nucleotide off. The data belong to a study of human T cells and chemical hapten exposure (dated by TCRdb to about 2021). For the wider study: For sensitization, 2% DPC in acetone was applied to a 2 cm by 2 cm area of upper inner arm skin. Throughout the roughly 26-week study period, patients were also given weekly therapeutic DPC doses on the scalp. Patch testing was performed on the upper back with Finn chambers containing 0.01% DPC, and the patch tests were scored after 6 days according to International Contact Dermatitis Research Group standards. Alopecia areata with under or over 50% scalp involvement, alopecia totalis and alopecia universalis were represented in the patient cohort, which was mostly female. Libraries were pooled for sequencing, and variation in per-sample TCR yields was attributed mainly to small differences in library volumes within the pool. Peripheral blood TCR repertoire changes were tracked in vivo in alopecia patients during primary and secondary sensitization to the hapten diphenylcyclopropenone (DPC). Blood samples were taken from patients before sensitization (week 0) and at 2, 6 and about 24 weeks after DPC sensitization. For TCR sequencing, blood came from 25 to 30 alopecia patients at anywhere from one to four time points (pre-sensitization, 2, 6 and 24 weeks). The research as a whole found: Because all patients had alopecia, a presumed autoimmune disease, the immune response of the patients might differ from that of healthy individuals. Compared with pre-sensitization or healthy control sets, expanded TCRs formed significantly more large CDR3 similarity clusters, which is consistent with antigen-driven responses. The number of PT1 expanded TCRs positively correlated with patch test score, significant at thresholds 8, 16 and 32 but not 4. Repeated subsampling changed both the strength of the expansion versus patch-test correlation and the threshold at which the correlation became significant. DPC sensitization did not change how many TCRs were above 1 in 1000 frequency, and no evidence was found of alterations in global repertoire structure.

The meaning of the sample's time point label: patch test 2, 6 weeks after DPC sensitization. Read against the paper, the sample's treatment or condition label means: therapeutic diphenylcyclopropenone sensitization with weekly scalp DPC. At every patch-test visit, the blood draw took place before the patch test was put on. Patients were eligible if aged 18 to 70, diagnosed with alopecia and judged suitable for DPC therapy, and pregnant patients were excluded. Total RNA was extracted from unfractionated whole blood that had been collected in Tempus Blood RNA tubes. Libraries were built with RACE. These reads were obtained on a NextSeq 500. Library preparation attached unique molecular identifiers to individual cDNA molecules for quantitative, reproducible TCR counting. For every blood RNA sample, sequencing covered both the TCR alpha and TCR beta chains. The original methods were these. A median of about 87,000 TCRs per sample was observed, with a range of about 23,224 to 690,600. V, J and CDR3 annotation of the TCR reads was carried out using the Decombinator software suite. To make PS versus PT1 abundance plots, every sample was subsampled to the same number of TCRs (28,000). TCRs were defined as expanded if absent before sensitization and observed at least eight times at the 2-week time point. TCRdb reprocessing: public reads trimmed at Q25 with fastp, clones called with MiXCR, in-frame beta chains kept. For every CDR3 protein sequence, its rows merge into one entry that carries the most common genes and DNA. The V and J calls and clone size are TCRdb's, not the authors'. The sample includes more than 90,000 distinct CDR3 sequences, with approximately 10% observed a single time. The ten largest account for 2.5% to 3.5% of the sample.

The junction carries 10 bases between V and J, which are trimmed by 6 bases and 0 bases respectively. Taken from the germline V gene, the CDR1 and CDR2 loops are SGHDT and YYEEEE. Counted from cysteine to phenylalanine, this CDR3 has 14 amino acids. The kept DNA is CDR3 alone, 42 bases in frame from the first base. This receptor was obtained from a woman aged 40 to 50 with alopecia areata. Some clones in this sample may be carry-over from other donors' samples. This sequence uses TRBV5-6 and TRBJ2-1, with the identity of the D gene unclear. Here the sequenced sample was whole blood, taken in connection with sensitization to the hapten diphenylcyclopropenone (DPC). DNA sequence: TGTGCCAGCACCTACACGAGCTCCTACAATGAGCAGTTCTTC. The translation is CASTYTSSYNEQFF. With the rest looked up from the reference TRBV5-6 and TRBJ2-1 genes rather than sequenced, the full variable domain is DAGVTQSPTHLIKTRGQQVTLRCSPKSGHDTVSWYQQALGQGPQFIFQYYEEEERQRGNFPDRFSGHQFPNYSSELNVNALLLGDSALYLCASTYTSSYNEQFFGPGTRLTVL.